Listed here are 32 T cell receptor beta chains from one sample, sequenced in a study of early T cells in non-severe SARS-CoV-2 infection. TCRdb called the 5' RACE reads again in MiXCR, with one record for every CDR3 protein. The sample lists 50,000 to 60,000 distinct CDR3 sequences, about 6.2% occurring once. Sequenced input: whole blood. These receptors came from an adult who was a healthcare worker with PCR-confirmed SARS-CoV-2 infection or an uninfected control (not recorded which).

The chain employs TRBV5-8 and TRBJ1-1; D unresolved. V lost 2 bases to trimming and J lost 1 base, with 21 bases between them. Germline V gene data show CDR1 as SGHTS and CDR2 as YDEGEE. The CDR3 runs 18 residues. The chain's CDR3 is CASSFSRVKEYRNTEAFF. CDR3 coding DNA: TGTGCCAGCAGCTTTTCAAGGGTGAAGGAGTACAGGAACACTGAAGCTTTCTTT.

The chain uses TRBV4-3 and TRBJ2-3, with 8 nucleotides matching TRBD2. Trimming cost V 2 bases and J 8 bases; bases outside gene matches: 6. CDR3 length equals 14 residues. The V gene's germline CDR1 is LGHNA and CDR2 YSLEER. The CDR3 bases are TGCGCCAGCAGCCAAAGGGGAACTAGCGGTACGCAGTATTTT. Translated: CASSQRGTSGTQYF.

This clonotype was detected ten times or more. This CDR3 is CASRLLREPNTGELFF. The CDR3 region has the DNA TGTGCAAGTCGCTTATTGCGGGAACCGAACACCGGGGAGCTGTTTTTT. This chain connects TRBV12-2 to TRBJ2-2; TRBD2 is taken as the D call from the table, unchecked against the DNA. TRBV12-2 is deemed a pseudogene. This CDR3 contains 16 residues.

Ten or more counts support this clonotype. The gene calls are TRBV7-2 and TRBJ1-2, with D perhaps TRBD1 (6 bases). Trimming stripped 1 base from V and 2 bases from J, with 14 bases between. The CDR3 is made up of 16 amino acids. Germline lookup yields CDR1 SGHTA and CDR2 FQGNSA. CDR3 sequence: CASSLGTQGWNYGYTF. The CDR3 DNA reads as TGTGCCAGCAGCTTAGGTACACAGGGATGGAACTATGGCTACACCTTC.

This clonotype was recorded at least ten times. The V gene is TRBV11-2, the J gene TRBJ2-7; D might be TRBD2 (5 bases). The CDR3 loop spans 14 amino acids. The germline V gene has CDR1 SGHAT and CDR2 FQNNGV. V was clipped by 3 bases and J by 3 bases, with 12 bases between them. The CDR3 DNA reads as TGTGCCAGCAGCTTCGGTCGGGGTAACTACGAGCAGTACTTC. This sequence encodes CASSFGRGNYEQYF.

This clonotype appeared many times. The chain is built from TRBV9 and TRBJ2-1; D is unclear. V was cut by 4 bases and J by 0 bases, with 14 bases left in between. Germline CDR1 and CDR2: SGDLS and YYNGEE. This CDR3 is 16 amino acids long. DNA of the CDR3: TGTGCCAGCAGCTTACGACCAACCAGCTCCTACAATGAGCAGTTCTTC. This codes for CASSLRPTSSYNEQFF.

This clonotype was found a few times. J is TRBJ2-7 and V is TRBV11-3; 8 nucleotides agree with TRBD1. Losses at the gene ends were 3 bases for V and 3 bases for J; bases not matched to a gene: 4. CDR3 length equals 14 residues. Germline V CDR1 and CDR2: SGHNT, YENEEA. The CDR3 loop is CASSFSDRVYEQYF. The CDR3 DNA sequence: TGTGCCAGCAGCTTCTCGGACAGGGTCTACGAGCAGTACTTC.

This clonotype was detected ten times or more. V and J are TRBV19 and TRBJ2-1; D may be TRBD1 (5 bases). The CDR3 totals 13 residues. The germline CDR1 and CDR2 sequences are LNHDA and SQIVND (reference sequence). The ends were cut back, 5 bases at V and 7 bases at J, with 12 bases in the middle. The CDR3 coding sequence is TGTGCCAGTAGTTTCCAGGGTCGAAATGAGCAGTTCTTC. Its protein is CASSFQGRNEQFF.

This clonotype was recorded many times. The gene calls are TRBV5-6 and TRBJ1-2; 7 bases map to TRBD1. Germline CDR1 reads SGHDT; CDR2 reads YYEEEE. V trimming: 2 bases; J trimming: 1 base; junction bases outside the gene matches: 8. CDR3 length equals 16 residues. CDR3 bases: TGTGCCAGCAGCTTATTAGGGGGCGGCCTTAACTATGGCTACACCTTC. As protein: CASSLLGGGLNYGYTF.

This clonotype was seen ten or more times. J is TRBJ1-1 and V is TRBV29-1, with D unclear. V was cut by 6 bases and J by 1 base, with 12 bases left in between. Germline-derived CDR1 and CDR2 are SQVTM and ANQGSEA. The CDR3 runs to 13 residues. The CDR3 DNA reads as TGCAGCGTGCGGACCGGAGGGAACACTGAAGCTTTCTTT. Its protein is CSVRTGGNTEAFF.

This chain joins TRBV6-6 and TRBJ1-2; TRBD1 might be the D (5 bases). The V gene lost 8 bases and the J gene lost 3 bases, with 10 bases spanning the gap. This CDR3 has 12 amino acids. Germline V gene sequence: CDR1 MNHNY, CDR2 SVGAGI (reference sequence). This CDR3 is CASADTHYGYTF. CDR3 sequence (DNA): TGTGCCAGCGCGGACACGCACTATGGCTACACCTTC.

This clonotype has at least ten counts. An end of the junction does not agree with germline; a read error may underlie this. The gene calls are TRBV7-2 and TRBJ1-3; possibly TRBD1 for D (5 bases). CDR1 is SGHTA, CDR2 FQGNSA, per germline. The CDR3 contains 14 residues. CDR3 sequence (DNA): TGTGCCAGCAGCCCAGGGAGTTCTGAAAACACCATATATTTT. This codes for CASSPGSSENTIYF.

This clonotype was detected many times. This rearrangement joins TRBV4-3 to TRBJ2-2, with D perhaps matching TRBD2 (5 bases). The CDR3 spans 15 residues. Germline V gives CDR1 LGHNA, CDR2 YSLEER. The V and J ends lost 0 bases and 5 bases respectively, with 10 bases between them. The CDR3 DNA is TGCGCCAGCAGCCAAGAAGGGAGTTGGACCGGGGAGCTGTTTTTT. It is translated as CASSQEGSWTGELFF.

This clonotype was recorded at least ten times. The chain couples TRBV7-2 to TRBJ2-7; 8 bases align to TRBD2. The V gene's germline CDR1 is SGHTA and CDR2 FQGNSA. This CDR3 is 14 amino acids long. V gave up 3 bases and J gave up 3 bases; unmatched junction bases: 4. The CDR3 region has the DNA TGTGCCAGCAGCTTCGGGGGGGCGGTCTACGAGCAGTACTTC. It is translated as CASSFGGAVYEQYF. The whole variable domain, remainder taken from reference TRBV7-2 and TRBJ2-7, is GAGVSQSPSNKVTEKGKDVELRCDPISGHTALYWYRQSLGQGLEFLIYFQGNSAPDKSGLPSDRFSAERTGGSVSTLTIQRTQQEDSAVYLCASSFGGAVYEQYFGPGTRLTVT.

This clonotype was recorded at least ten times. CDR3 sequence reads: CSARLDSYSNQPQHF. The CDR3 DNA is TGCAGTGCTAGACTGGACAGTTATAGCAATCAGCCCCAGCATTTT. V gene TRBV20-1 combines with J gene TRBJ1-5; tentatively, D is TRBD1 (6 bases). V was clipped by 2 bases and J by 0 bases, with 11 bases between them. The CDR3 has 15 residues. CDR1 and CDR2 (germline): DFQATT, SNEGSKA (reference sequence).

The chain has TRBV7-8 and TRBJ2-1; D call uncertain. The germline gives CDR1 SGHVS, CDR2 FQNEAQ. V was shortened by 2 bases and J by 6 bases, with 14 bases between the two germline ends. The CDR3 length is 15 residues. The CDR3 loop reads CASSLTGLRSNEQFF. CDR3 nucleotides: TGTGCCAGCAGCTTAACGGGCCTTCGTTCCAATGAGCAGTTCTTC.

In this sample, this clonotype turned up many times. The genes are TRBV4-1 and TRBJ2-7, with 9 bases lining up with TRBD1. The CDR3 covers 16 residues. Germline V CDR1 and CDR2: MGHRA, YSYEKL. J lost 3 bases, V lost 2 bases, and 8 bases had no gene match. In DNA, the CDR3 is TGCGCCAGCAGCCAATTGGACAGGGGCTATTTCTACGAGCAGTACTTC. Translation gives CASSQLDRGYFYEQYF.

A few counts support this clonotype. CDR3 DNA: TGTGCCAGCAGTGGGGACACAGGGTCGGACGGAGATACGCAGTATTTT. Amino acid sequence: CASSGDTGSDGDTQYF. The V and J genes are TRBV6-6 and TRBJ2-3; D is possibly TRBD1 (6 bases). V was clipped by 5 bases and J by 5 bases, with 20 bases between them. Per germline, CDR1 MNHNY and CDR2 SVGAGI (reference sequence). The CDR3 consists of 16 residues.

This clonotype came up many times. The chain employs TRBV20-1 and TRBJ1-5; TRBD1 is a possible D gene (6 bases). V was clipped by 6 bases and J by 0 bases, with 21 bases between them. This CDR3 has 17 residues. Looked up from germline, CDR1 is DFQATT and CDR2 is SNEGSKA (reference sequence). The CDR3 nucleotides are TGCAGTGCCATACCGGGACTCAGGGGATATAGCAATCAGCCCCAGCATTTT. Translating gives CSAIPGLRGYSNQPQHF.

J is TRBJ2-3 and V is TRBV30; tentative D call: TRBD2 (5 bases). The CDR3 extends over 13 amino acids. CDR1 and CDR2 from the germline V gene are GTSNPN and SVGIG (reference sequence). V lost 4 bases, J lost 0 bases, and 8 bases lay in between. The chain's CDR3 is CAWIWESTDTQYF. The CDR3 nucleotides are TGTGCCTGGATCTGGGAGAGCACAGATACGCAGTATTTT.

This clonotype was recorded at least ten times. In DNA form, the CDR3 reads TGCAGTGCTAGAGATCAGGGCAGGGCGGTAATGAACACTGAAGCTTTCTTT. Translation: CSARDQGRAVMNTEAFF. The chain recombines TRBV20-1 with TRBJ1-1; maybe TRBD1 (5 bases). Trimming cost V 0 bases and J 0 bases, with 17 bases left between them. This CDR3 comprises 17 residues. Germline V CDR1 and CDR2: DFQATT, SNEGSKA (reference sequence).

J is TRBJ1-5 and V is TRBV5-4; no clear D. CDR3 length equals 15 residues. Germline CDR1 and CDR2: SGHNT and YYREEE (reference sequence). The V and J ends lost 5 bases and 2 bases respectively, with 14 bases between them. The CDR3 nucleotides read TGTGCCAGCAGTGAACCCTTTTTGGGCAATCAGCCCCAGCATTTT. Encoded protein: CASSEPFLGNQPQHF.

This clonotype was picked up many times. This chain connects TRBV20-1 to TRBJ1-1, with unresolved D. Germline V gene sequence: CDR1 DFQATT, CDR2 SNEGSKA (reference sequence). This CDR3 is built from 15 residues. V was pared by 0 bases and J by 0 bases, with 11 bases between. This chain's CDR3 is CSARDLPVMNTEAFF. The CDR3 region has the DNA TGCAGTGCTAGAGATCTCCCGGTCATGAACACTGAAGCTTTCTTT.

This clonotype was seen repeatedly, ten times or more. The chain employs TRBV5-1 and TRBJ2-1; D not resolved. CDR1 is SGHRS and CDR2 is YFSETQ in the germline V gene. CDR3 size: 14 residues. V was trimmed by 4 bases and J by 9 bases, leaving 17 bases between them. The CDR3 loop reads CASSLGLLSGEQFF. The DNA of the CDR3 is TGCGCCAGCAGCCTTGGCCTACTGTCGGGTGAGCAGTTCTTC.

This chain connects TRBV18 to TRBJ1-4; 7 bases map to TRBD1. Germline V gene data show CDR1 as KGHSH and CDR2 as LQKENI. This CDR3 is 14 amino acids long. Trimming at V came to 1 base and at J to 5 bases, leaving 1 base not matched to a gene. CDR3 sequence (DNA): TGTGCCAGCTCACCACAGGGGGCGAATGAAAAACTGTTTTTT. Residues: CASSPQGANEKLFF.

This clonotype appeared many times. The chain links TRBV6-5 to TRBJ1-2; 7 positions agree with TRBD1. V dropped 2 bases and J dropped 7; count of bases not matched to a gene: 10. CDR1 is MNHEY and CDR2 is SVGAGI in the germline V gene. The CDR3 extends over 15 amino acids. CDR3 sequence (DNA): TGTGCCAGCAGTTACGCGCGGGGGACAGTTGCTGGCTACACCTTC. Protein sequence: CASSYARGTVAGYTF.

This clonotype was seen more than once but under ten times. V gene TRBV7-2 combines with J gene TRBJ2-7; D is possibly TRBD1 (6 bases). Germline loops: CDR1 SGHTA, CDR2 FQGNSA. Trimming took off 3 bases at V and 1 base at J, with 10 bases between the two ends. This CDR3 has 14 amino acids. CDR3 coding DNA: TGTGCCAGCAGCTTTGACAGGTCGTCCTACGAGCAGTACTTC. Translated: CASSFDRSSYEQYF.

The genes are TRBV4-3 and TRBJ2-3; possibly TRBD1 for D (6 bases). CDR1 and CDR2 from the germline V gene are LGHNA and YSLEER. Trimming pared 1 base from V and 7 bases from J, leaving 15 bases between. The CDR3 covers 15 residues. CDR3 DNA sequence: TGCGCCAGCAGCCAAGGACTGGACAGTGGGAATACGCAGTATTTT. Its translation: CASSQGLDSGNTQYF.

This clonotype was found many times. CDR3 amino acids: CAISSKTANTEAFF. Here the CDR3 DNA reads TGTGCCATCAGTTCAAAGACAGCGAACACTGAAGCTTTCTTT. The chain is built from TRBV10-3 and TRBJ1-1; a possible D gene is TRBD1 (5 bases). The CDR3 covers 14 residues. The germline gives CDR1 ENHRY, CDR2 SYGVKD. The V gene lost 5 bases and the J gene lost 1 base, with 11 bases spanning the gap.

This clonotype was recorded at least ten times. The rearrangement uses TRBV11-3 and TRBJ1-2, with D possibly being TRBD1 (5 bases). The germline V gene has CDR1 SGHNT and CDR2 YENEEA. CDR3 length: 14 amino acids. The V end lost 4 bases, the J end lost 2 bases, and 11 bases lay between the germline ends. The CDR3 is CASSSTASNYGYTF. DNA of the CDR3: TGTGCCAGCAGCTCGACAGCATCAAACTATGGCTACACCTTC.

This clonotype was recorded at least ten times. V usage is TRBV19 and J usage is TRBJ1-2, with D uncertain. The length of the CDR3 is 14 residues. The germline V and J ends were trimmed by 6 bases and 0 bases, with 11 bases remaining between them. CDR1 is LNHDA and CDR2 is SQIVND in the germline V gene (reference sequence). The CDR3, as DNA: TGTGCCAGTAGCAGCGCCGGGACTAACTATGGCTACACCTTC. This encodes CASSSAGTNYGYTF.

This clonotype was seen at least ten times. The chain has TRBV7-9 and TRBJ2-1; 10 nucleotides line up with TRBD2. The V segment lost 2 bases and the J segment 6 bases; nucleotides outside the gene matches: 4. The CDR3 has 15 residues. Germline V gives CDR1 SEHNR, CDR2 FQNEAQ (reference sequence). CDR3 bases: TGTGCCAGCAGCTTACTGAGCGGGGGGGCCAATGAGCAGTTCTTC. Its protein is CASSLLSGGANEQFF.